Each of the 6 T cell receptor beta chains below was sequenced from the same sample in a study of shared clonotypes between healthy human individuals. Sequenced by immunoSEQ multiplex PCR; TCRdb stores in-frame clones only, minus some. The table has some 1,100,000 clones, about 84% seen once; the top ten hold 0.5% to 0.6%. Sequencing input: memory CD4+ T cells from PBMCs. Subset specified: CD45RA-negative fraction. The receptor source for this set is a man aged 18 to 29 in good health. Some clones in this sample may be carry-over from other donors' samples.

V gene TRBV5-1 combines with J gene TRBJ2-2; 15 bases align to TRBD2. The V segment lost 6 bases and the J segment 8 bases; nucleotides outside the gene matches: 5. Per the germline V gene, CDR1 is SGHRS and CDR2 is YFSETQ. The CDR3 is 15 residues long. Here the CDR3 reads CASTGLAGGSGELFF. CDR3 bases: TGCGCCAGCACGGGACTAGCGGGAGGCAGTGGGGAGCTGTTTTTT.

DNA of the CDR3: TGCGCCAGCAGCCTCCGGGACTTCCAAGAGACCCAGTACTTC. Its translation is CASSLRDFQETQYF. This sequence joins TRBV5-1 and TRBJ2-5; tentative D call: TRBD2 (6 bases). The CDR3 is 14 amino acids. CDR1 and CDR2 (germline): SGHRS, YFSETQ. V lost 4 bases and J 1 base, leaving 11 bases between the germline ends. The variable domain in full, completed from reference TRBV5-1 and TRBJ2-5, reads KAGVTQTPRYLIKTRGQQVTLSCSPISGHRSVSWYQQTPGQGLQFLFEYFSETQRNKGNFPGRFSGRQFSNSRSEMNVSTLELGDSALYLCASSLRDFQETQYFGPGTRLLVL.

The rearrangement uses TRBV6-5 and TRBJ1-2; D not certain. Trimming removed 8 bases at V and 8 bases at J, with 12 bases between. CDR3 length: 11 residues. Germline lookup yields CDR1 MNHEY and CDR2 SVGAGI. Here the CDR3 DNA reads TGTGCCAGCGGGTACTCGGGGGGCTACACCTTC. Amino acids: CASGYSGGYTF.

The chain links TRBV7-9 to TRBJ1-2, with D unclear. Germline values: CDR1 SEHNR, CDR2 FQNEAQ (reference sequence). This CDR3 is 17 amino acids long. With 5 bases removed from V and 4 bases from J, the gap between germline ends came to 23 bases. The CDR3 is CASSDLAGYSQLYGYTF. The CDR3 DNA reads as TGTGCCAGCAGCGATCTTGCCGGGTACAGTCAACTCTATGGCTACACCTTC.

The chain couples TRBV5-1 to TRBJ2-3; D call uncertain. The CDR3 extends over 12 amino acids. The ends were cut back, 1 base at V and 6 bases at J, with 6 bases in the middle. Germline-derived CDR1 and CDR2 are SGHRS and YFSETQ. The CDR3 here is CASSLNSDTQYF. DNA of the CDR3: TGCGCCAGCAGCTTGAACTCTGATACGCAGTATTTT. Variable domain in full (rest from reference TRBV5-1 and TRBJ2-3): KAGVTQTPRYLIKTRGQQVTLSCSPISGHRSVSWYQQTPGQGLQFLFEYFSETQRNKGNFPGRFSGRQFSNSRSEMNVSTLELGDSALYLCASSLNSDTQYFGPGTRLTVL.

The chain is built from TRBV28 and TRBJ1-2; D may be TRBD1 (5 bases). The CDR3 runs to 16 residues. V was shortened by 5 bases and J by 4 bases, with 20 bases between the two germline ends. The germline V gene encodes CDR1 MDHEN and CDR2 SYDVKM. This CDR3 reads CASSNTGGGATYGYTF. The DNA for the CDR3 is TGTGCCAGCAGTAATACCGGAGGAGGGGCGACCTATGGCTACACCTTC.